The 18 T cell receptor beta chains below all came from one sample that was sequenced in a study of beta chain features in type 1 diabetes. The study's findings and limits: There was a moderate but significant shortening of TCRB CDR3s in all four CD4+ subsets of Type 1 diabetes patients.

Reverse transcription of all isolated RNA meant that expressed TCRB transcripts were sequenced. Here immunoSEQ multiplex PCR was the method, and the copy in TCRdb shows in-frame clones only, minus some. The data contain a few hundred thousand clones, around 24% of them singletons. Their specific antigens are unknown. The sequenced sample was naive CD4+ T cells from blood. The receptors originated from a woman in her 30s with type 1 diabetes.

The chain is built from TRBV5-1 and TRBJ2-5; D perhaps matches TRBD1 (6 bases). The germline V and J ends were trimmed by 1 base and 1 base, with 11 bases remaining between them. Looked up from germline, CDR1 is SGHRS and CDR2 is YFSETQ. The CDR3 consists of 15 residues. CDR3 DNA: TGCGCCAGCAGCTTGAGGCCAGGGGTCCAAGAGACCCAGTACTTC. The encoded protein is CASSLRPGVQETQYF.

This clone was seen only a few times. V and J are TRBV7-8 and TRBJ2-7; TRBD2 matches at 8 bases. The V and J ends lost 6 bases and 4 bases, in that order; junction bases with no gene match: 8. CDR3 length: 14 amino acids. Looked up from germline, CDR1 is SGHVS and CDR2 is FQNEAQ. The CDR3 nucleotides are TGTGCCAGCAGACCCACGGGGGGGGCGTACGAGCAGTACTTC. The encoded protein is CASRPTGGAYEQYF. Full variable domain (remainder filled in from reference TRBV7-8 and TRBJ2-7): GAGVSQSPRYKVAKRGQDVALRCDPISGHVSLFWYQQALGQGPEFLTYFQNEAQLDKSGLPSDRFFAERPEGSVSTLKIQRTQQEDSAVYLCASRPTGGAYEQYFGPGTRLTVT.

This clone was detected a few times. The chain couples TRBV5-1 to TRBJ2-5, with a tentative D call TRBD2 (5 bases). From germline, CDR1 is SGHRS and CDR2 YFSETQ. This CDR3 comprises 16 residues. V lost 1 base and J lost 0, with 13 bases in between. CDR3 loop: CASSLRRGGNQETQYF. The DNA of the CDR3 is TGCGCCAGCAGCTTGCGGCGAGGAGGAAACCAAGAGACCCAGTACTTC.

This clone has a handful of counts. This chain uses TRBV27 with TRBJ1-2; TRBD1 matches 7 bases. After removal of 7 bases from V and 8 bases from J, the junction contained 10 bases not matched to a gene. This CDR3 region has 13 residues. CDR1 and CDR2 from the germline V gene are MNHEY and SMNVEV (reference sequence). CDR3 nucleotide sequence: TGTGCCAGCACCCCGGACAGGTGGAGCGGCTACACCTTC. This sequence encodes CASTPDRWSGYTF.

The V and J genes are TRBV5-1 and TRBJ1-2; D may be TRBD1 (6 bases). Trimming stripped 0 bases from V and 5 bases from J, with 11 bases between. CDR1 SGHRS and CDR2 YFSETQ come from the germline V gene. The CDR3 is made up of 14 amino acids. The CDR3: CASSLGRGRYGYTF. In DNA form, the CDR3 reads TGCGCCAGCAGCTTGGGCAGGGGAAGGTATGGCTACACCTTC.

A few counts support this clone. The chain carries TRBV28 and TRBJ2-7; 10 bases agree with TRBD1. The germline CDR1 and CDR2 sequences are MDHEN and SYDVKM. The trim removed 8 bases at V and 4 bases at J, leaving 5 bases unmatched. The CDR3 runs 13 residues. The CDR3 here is CASDRTGGYEQYF. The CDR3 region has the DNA TGTGCCAGCGACCGGACAGGGGGTTACGAGCAGTACTTC. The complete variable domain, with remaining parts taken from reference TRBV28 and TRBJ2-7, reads DVKVTQSSRYLVKRTGEKVFLECVQDMDHENMFWYRQDPGLGLRLIYFSYDVKMKEKGDIPEGYSVSREKKERFSLILESASTNQTSMYLCASDRTGGYEQYFGPGTRLTVT.

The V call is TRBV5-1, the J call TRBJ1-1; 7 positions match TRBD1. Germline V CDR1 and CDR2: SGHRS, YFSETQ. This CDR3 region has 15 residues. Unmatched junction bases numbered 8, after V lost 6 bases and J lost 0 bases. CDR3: CASTKTGLLNTEAFF. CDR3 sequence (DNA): TGCGCCAGCACCAAGACAGGGTTGTTGAACACTGAAGCTTTCTTT.

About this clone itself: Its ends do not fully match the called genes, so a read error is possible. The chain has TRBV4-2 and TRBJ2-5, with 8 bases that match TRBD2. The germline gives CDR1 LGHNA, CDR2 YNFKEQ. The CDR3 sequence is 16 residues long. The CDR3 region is CASNQALLAAQETQYF. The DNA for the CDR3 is TGTGCCAGCAACCAAGCCTTACTAGCGGCCCAAGAGACCCAGTACTTC.

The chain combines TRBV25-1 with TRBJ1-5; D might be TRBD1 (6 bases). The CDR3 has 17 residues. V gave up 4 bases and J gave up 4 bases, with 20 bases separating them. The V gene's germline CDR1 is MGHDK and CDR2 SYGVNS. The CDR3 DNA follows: TGTGCCAGCAGTGTTCCCTTACAGGGAAATGGAAATCAGCCCCAGCATTTT. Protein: CASSVPLQGNGNQPQHF.

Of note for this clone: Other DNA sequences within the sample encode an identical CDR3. The CDR3: CASSLDRDTEAFF. In DNA, the CDR3 is TGTGCCAGTAGTCTGGACAGAGACACTGAAGCTTTCTTT. The rearrangement uses TRBV19 and TRBJ1-1, with TRBD1 as a possible D gene (6 bases). The CDR3 has 13 amino acids. Germline CDR1 LNHDA, CDR2 SQIVND (reference sequence). Deletions cut 5 bases from V and 3 bases from J, with 10 bases between.

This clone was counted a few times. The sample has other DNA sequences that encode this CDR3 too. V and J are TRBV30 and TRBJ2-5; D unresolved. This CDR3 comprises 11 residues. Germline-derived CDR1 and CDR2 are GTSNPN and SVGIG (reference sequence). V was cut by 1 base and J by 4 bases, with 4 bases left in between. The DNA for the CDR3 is TGTGCCTGGAGTGCGGGAGAGACCCAGTACTTC. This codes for CAWSAGETQYF.

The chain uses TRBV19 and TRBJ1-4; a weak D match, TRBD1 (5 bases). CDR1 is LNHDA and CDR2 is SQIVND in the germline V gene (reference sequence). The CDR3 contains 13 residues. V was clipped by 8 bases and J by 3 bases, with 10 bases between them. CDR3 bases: TGTGCCAGTGGGGCGGTGGCTAATGAAAAACTGTTTTTT. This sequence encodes CASGAVANEKLFF. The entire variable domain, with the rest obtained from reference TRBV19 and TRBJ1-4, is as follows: DGGITQSPKYLFRKEGQNVTLSCEQNLNHDAMYWYRQDPGQGLRLIYYSQIVNDFQKGDIAEGYSVSREKKESFPLTVTSAQKNPTAFYLCASGAVANEKLFFGSGTQLSVL.

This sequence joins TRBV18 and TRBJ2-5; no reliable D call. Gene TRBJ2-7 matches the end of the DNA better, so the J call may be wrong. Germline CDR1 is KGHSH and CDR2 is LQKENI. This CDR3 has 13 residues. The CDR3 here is CASSPPSFYEQYF. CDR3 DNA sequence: TGTGCCAGCTCACCTCCTTCTTTCTACGAGCAGTACTTC.

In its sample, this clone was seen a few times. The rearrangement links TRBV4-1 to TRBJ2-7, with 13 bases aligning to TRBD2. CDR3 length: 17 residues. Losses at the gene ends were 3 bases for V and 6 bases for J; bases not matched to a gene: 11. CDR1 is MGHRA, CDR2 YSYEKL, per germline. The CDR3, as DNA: TGCGCCAGCAGCCAGGGACTAGCGGGGCTCCAAATTGGCGAGCAGTACTTC. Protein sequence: CASSQGLAGLQIGEQYF.

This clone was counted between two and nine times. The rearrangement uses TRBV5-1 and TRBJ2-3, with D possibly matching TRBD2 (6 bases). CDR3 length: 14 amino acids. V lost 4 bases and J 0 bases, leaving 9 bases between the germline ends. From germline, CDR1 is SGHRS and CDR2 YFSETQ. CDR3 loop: CASSVTSSTDTQYF. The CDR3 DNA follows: TGCGCCAGCAGCGTCACTAGCAGCACAGATACGCAGTATTTT.

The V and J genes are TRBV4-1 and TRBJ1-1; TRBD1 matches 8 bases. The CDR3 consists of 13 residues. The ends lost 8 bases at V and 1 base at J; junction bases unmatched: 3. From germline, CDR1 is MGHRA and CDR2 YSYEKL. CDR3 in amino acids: CASGQGPNTEAFF. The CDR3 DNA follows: TGCGCCAGCGGACAGGGACCGAACACTGAAGCTTTCTTT.

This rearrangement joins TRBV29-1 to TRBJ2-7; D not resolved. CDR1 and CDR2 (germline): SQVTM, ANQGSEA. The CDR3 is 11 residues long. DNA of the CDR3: TGCAGGGCAGGCAGAATCTACGAGCAGTACTTC. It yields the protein CRAGRIYEQYF.

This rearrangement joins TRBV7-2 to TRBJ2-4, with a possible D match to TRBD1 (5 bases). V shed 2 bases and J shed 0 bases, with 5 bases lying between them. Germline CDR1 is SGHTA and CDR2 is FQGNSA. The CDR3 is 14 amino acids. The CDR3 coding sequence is TGTGCCAGCAGCTTACAGGGAGCCAAAAACATTCAGTACTTC. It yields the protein CASSLQGAKNIQYF.